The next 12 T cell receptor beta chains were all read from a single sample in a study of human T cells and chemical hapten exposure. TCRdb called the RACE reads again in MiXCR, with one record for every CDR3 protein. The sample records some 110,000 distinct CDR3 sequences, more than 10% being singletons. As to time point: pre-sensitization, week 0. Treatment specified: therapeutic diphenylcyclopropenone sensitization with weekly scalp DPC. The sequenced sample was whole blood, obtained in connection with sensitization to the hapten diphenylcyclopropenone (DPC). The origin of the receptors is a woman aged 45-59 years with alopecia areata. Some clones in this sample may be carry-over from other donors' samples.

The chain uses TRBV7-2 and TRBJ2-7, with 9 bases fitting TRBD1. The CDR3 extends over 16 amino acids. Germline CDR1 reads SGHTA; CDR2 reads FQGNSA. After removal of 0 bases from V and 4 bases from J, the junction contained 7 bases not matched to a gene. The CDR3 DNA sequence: TGTGCCAGCAGCTTAGCCCTGGGACAGGGAAAGTACGAGCAGTACTTC. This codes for CASSLALGQGKYEQYF.

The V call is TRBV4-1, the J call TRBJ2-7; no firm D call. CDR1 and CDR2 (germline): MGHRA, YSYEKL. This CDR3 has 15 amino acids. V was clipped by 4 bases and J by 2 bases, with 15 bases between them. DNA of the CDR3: TGCGCCAGCAGCCCCCCCCGGGTCGAGGCCTACGAGCAGTACTTC. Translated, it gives CASSPPRVEAYEQYF.

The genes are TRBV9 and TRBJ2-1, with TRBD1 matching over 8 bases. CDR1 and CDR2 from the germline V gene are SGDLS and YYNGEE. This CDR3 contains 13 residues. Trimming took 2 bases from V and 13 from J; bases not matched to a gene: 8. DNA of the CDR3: TGTGCCAGCAGCGTTCCAGGGGGCCCAGCTCAGTTCTTC. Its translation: CASSVPGGPAQFF.

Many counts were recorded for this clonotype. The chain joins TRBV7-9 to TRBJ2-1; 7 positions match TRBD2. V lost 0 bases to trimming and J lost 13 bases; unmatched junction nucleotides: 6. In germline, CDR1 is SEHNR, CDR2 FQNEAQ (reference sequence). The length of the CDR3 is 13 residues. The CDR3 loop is CASSLALTGGQFF. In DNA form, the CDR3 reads TGTGCCAGCAGCTTAGCTCTCACGGGGGGACAGTTCTTC.

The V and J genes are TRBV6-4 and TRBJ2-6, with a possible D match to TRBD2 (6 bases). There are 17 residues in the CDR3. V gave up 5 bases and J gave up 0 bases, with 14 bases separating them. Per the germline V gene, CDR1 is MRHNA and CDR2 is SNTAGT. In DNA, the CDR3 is TGTGCCAGCAGTCCTACCCGGGGGAGCTCTGGGGCCAACGTCCTGACTTTC. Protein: CASSPTRGSSGANVLTF.

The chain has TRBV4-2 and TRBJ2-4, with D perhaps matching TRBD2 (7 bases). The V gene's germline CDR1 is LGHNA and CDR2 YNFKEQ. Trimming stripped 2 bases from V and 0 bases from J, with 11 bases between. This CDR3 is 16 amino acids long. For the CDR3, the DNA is TGTGCCAGCAGCCAATTGGGGGGGCTAGCCAAAAACATTCAGTACTTC. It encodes CASSQLGGLAKNIQYF.

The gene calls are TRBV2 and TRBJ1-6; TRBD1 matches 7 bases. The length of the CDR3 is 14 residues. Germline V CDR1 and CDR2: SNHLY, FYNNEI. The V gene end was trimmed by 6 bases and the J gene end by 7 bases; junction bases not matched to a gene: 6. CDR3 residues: CASRPGQPNSPLHF. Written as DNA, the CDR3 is TGTGCCAGCAGGCCGGGACAGCCCAATTCACCCCTCCACTTT.

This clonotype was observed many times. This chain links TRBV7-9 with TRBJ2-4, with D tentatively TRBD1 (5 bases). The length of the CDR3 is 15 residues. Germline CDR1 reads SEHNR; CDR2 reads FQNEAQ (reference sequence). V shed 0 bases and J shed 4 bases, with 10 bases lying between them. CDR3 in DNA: TGTGCCAGCAGCTTAGCGGGGCTCCTGAAAAACATTCAGTACTTC. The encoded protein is CASSLAGLLKNIQYF.

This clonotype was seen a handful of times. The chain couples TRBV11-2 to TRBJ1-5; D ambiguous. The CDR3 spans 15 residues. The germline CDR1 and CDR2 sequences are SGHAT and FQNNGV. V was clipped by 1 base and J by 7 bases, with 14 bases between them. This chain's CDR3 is CASSLAGRSYQPQHF. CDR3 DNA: TGTGCCAGCAGCTTAGCTGGACGGTCATACCAGCCCCAGCATTTT.

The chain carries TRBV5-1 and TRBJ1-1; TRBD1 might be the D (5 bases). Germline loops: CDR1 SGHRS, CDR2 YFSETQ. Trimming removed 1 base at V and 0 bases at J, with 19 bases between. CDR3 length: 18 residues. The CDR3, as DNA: TGCGCCAGCAGCTTGACGGGACCCAGGGTAGCAATGAACACTGAAGCTTTCTTT. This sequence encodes CASSLTGPRVAMNTEAFF.

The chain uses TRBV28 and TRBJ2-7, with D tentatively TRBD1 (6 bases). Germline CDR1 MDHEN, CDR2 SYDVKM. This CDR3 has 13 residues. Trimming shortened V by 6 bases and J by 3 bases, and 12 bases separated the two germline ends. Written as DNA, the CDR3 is TGTGCCAGCAGGGGGGACAACTTCTACGAGCAGTACTTC. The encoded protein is CASRGDNFYEQYF.

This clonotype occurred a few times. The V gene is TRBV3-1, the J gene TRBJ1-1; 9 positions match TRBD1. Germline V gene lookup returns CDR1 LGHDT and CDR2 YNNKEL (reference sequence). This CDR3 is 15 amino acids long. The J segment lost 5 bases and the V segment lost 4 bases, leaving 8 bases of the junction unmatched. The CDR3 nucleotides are TGTGCCAGCAGCCTTCACAGGGGGCGTGGGACTGAAGCTTTCTTT. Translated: CASSLHRGRGTEAFF.